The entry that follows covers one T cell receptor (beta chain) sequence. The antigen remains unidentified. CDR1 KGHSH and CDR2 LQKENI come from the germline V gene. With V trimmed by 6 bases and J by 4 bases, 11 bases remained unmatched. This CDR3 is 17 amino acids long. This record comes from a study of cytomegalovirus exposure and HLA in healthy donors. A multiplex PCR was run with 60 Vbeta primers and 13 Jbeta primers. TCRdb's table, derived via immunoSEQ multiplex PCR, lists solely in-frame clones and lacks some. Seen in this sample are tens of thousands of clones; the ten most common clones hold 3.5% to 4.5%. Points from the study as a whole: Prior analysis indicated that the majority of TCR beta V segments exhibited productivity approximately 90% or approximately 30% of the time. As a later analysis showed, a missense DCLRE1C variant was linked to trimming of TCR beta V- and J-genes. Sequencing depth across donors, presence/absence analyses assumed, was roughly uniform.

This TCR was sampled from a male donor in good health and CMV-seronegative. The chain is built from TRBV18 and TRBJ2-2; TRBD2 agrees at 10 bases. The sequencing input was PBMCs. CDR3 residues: CASSPPAGGRSTGELFF. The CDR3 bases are TGTGCCAGCTCCCCCCCAGCGGGGGGGCGGAGCACCGGGGAGCTGTTTTTT.